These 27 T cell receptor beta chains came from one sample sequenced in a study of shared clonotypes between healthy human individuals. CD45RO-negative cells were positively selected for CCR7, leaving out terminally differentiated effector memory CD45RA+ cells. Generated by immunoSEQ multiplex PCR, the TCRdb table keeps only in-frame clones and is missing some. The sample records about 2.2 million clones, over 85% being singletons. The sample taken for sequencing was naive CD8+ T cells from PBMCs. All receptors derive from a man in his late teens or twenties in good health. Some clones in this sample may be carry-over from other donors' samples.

CDR3 bases: TGTGCCAGCAGTTCTCTCTGGGAGGGGGACGGCTACACCTTC. Its translation: CASSSLWEGDGYTF. This chain connects TRBV6-5 to TRBJ1-2; possible D gene TRBD1, 6 bases. Deletions cut 4 bases from V and 8 bases from J, with 17 bases between. Germline CDR1 is MNHEY and CDR2 is SVGAGI. CDR3 length: 14 residues.

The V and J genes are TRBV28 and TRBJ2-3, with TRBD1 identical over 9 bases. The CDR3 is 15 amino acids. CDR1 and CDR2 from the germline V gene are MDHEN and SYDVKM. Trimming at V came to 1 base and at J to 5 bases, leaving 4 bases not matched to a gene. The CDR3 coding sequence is TGTGCCAGCAGTTTATTAGTGGACAGGGGAGATACGCAGTATTTT. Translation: CASSLLVDRGDTQYF.

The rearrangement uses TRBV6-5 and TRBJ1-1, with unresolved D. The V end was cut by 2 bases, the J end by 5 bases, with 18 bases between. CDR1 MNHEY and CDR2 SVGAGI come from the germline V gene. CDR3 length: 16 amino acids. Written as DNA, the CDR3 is TGTGCCAGCAGTTACAATATCGGTTGGGGAGGAACTGAAGCTTTCTTT. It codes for CASSYNIGWGGTEAFF.

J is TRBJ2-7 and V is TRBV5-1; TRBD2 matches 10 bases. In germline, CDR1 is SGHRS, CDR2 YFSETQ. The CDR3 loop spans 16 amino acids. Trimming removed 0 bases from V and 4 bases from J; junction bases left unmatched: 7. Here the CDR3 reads CASSLEASGSKYEQYF. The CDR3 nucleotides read TGCGCCAGCAGCTTGGAAGCTAGCGGGAGTAAATACGAGCAGTACTTC.

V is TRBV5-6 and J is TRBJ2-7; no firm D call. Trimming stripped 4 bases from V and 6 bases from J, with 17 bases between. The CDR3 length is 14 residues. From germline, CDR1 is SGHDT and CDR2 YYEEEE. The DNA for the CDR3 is TGTGCCAGCAGCCTTTGGGCAGAAACGGCCGAGCAGTACTTC. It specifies CASSLWAETAEQYF.

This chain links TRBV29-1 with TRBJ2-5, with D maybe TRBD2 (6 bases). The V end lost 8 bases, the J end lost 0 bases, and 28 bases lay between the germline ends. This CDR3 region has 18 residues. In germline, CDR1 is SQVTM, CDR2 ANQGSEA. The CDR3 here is CSYQGRTGGTKDQETQYF. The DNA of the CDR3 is TGCAGCTACCAGGGAAGGACTGGGGGGACCAAAGACCAAGAGACCCAGTACTTC.

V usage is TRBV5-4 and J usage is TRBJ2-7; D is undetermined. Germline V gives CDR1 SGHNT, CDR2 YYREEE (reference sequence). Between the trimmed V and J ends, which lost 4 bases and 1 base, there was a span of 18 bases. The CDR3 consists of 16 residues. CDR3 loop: CASSPSDGRPSYEQYF. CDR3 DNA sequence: TGTGCCAGCAGCCCCTCAGATGGAAGGCCATCCTACGAGCAGTACTTC.

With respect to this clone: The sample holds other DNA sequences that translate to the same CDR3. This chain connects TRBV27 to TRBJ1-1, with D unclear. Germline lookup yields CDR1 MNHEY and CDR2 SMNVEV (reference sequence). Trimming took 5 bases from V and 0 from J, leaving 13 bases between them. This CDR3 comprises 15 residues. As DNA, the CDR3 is TGTGCCAGCAGTCTTTCATCCGGACTGAACACTGAAGCTTTCTTT. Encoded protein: CASSLSSGLNTEAFF.

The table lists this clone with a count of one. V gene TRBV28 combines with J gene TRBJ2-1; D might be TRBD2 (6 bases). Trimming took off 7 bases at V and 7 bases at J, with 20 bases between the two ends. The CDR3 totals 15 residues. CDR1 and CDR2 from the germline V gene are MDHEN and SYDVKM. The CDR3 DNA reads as TGTGCCAGCAATGGCCGGAACGGGAGCTTGAATGAGCAGTTCTTC. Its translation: CASNGRNGSLNEQFF.

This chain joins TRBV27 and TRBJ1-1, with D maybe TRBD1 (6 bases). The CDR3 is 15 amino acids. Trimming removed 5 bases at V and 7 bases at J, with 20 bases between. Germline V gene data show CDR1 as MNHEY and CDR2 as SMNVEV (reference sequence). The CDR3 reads CASSPRGGTSNEAFF. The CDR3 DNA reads TGTGCCAGCAGTCCAAGGGGGGGGACATCTAATGAAGCTTTCTTT.

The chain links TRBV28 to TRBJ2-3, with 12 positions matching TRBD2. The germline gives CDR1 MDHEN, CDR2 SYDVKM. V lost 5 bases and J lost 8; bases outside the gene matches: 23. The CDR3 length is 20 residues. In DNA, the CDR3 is TGTGCCAGCAGTACTCCTCGGACTAGCGGGAAAGGGGGGATCCTCGGTACGCAGTATTTT. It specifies CASSTPRTSGKGGILGTQYF.

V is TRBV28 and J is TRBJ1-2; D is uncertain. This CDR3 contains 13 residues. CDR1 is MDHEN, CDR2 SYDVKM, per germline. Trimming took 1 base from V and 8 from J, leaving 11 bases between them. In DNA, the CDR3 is TGTGCCAGCAGTTTATCTATCCGGGCCGGCTACACCTTC. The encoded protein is CASSLSIRAGYTF.

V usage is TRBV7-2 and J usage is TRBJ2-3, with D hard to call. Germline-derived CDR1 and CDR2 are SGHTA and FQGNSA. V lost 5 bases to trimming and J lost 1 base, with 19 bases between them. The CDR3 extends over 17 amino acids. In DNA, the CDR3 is TGTGCCAGCAGCCCCGCCCAACGCCCCCCGGGCACAGATACGCAGTATTTT. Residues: CASSPAQRPPGTDTQYF.

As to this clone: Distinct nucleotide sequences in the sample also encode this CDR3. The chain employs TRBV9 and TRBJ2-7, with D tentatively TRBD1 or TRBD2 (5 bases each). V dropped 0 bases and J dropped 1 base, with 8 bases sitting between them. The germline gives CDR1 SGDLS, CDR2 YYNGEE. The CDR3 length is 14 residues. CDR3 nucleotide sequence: TGTGCCAGCAGCGTAGAGGGGAGTTCCTACGAGCAGTACTTC. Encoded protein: CASSVEGSSYEQYF. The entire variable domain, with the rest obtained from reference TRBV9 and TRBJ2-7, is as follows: DSGVTQTPKHLITATGQRVTLRCSPRSGDLSVYWYQQSLDQGLQFLIQYYNGEERAKGNILERFSAQQFPDLHSELNLSSLELGDSALYFCASSVEGSSYEQYFGPGTRLTVT.

CDR3 region: CASRGLSNQPQHF. The DNA of the CDR3 is TGTGCCAGTAGGGGCCTTAGCAATCAGCCCCAGCATTTT. The chain employs TRBV19 and TRBJ1-5; D gene uncertain. Looked up from germline, CDR1 is LNHDA and CDR2 is SQIVND (reference sequence). This CDR3 is built from 13 residues. Trimming took off 6 bases at V and 0 bases at J, with 6 bases between the two ends. The full variable domain, with the rest looked up from reference TRBV19 and TRBJ1-5, is DGGITQSPKYLFRKEGQNVTLSCEQNLNHDAMYWYRQDPGQGLRLIYYSQIVNDFQKGDIAEGYSVSREKKESFPLTVTSAQKNPTAFYLCASRGLSNQPQHFGDGTRLSIL.

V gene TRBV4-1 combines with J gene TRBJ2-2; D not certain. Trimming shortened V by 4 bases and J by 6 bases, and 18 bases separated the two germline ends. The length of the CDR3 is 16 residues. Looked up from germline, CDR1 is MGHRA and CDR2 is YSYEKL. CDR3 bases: TGCGCCAGCAGCCGGACCCCGAAAGACGGGTCCGGGGAGCTGTTTTTT. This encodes CASSRTPKDGSGELFF.

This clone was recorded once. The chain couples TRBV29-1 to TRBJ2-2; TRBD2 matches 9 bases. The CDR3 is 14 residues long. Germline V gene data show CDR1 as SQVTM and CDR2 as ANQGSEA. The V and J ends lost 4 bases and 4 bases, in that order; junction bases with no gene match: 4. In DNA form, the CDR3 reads TGCAGCGTTGGAATAGCGGGGGCCACCGGGGAGCTGTTTTTT. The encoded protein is CSVGIAGATGELFF.

CDR3 protein: CASSFGLQGVNEQFF. As DNA, the CDR3 is TGTGCCAGCAGTTTTGGCTTACAGGGGGTCAATGAGCAGTTCTTC. The chain employs TRBV28 and TRBJ2-1; 8 bases are a match to TRBD1. Germline CDR1 reads MDHEN; CDR2 reads SYDVKM. The CDR3 sequence is 15 residues long. V gave up 3 bases and J gave up 6 bases; unmatched junction bases: 7.

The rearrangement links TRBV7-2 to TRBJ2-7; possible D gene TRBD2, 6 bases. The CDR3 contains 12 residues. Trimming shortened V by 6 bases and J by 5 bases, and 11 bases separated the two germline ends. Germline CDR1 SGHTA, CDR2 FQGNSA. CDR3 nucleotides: TGTGCCAGCAGGCAGAGGAGGGACGAGCAGTACTTC. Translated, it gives CASRQRRDEQYF.

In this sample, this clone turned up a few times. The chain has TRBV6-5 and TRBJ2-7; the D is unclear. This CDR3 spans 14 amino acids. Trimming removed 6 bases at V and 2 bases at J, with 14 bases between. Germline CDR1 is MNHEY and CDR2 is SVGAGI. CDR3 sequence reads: CASRPSLDAYEQYF. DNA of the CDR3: TGTGCCAGCAGGCCGAGCCTAGACGCCTACGAGCAGTACTTC.

For the CDR3, the DNA is TGCGCCAGCAGCCAAGATCGAAGGGACTCCTACAATGAGCAGTTCTTC. Translation gives CASSQDRRDSYNEQFF. The chain recombines TRBV4-3 with TRBJ2-1; D call uncertain. Germline values: CDR1 LGHNA, CDR2 YSLEER. V lost 0 bases and J 0 bases, leaving 9 bases between the germline ends. This CDR3 has 16 amino acids.

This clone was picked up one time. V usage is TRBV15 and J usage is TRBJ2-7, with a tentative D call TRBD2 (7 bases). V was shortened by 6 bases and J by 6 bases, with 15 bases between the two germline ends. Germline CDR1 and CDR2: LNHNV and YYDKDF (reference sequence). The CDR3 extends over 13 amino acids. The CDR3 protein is CATRPRGAGEQYF. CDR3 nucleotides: TGTGCCACCAGGCCCCGGGGGGCAGGCGAGCAGTACTTC. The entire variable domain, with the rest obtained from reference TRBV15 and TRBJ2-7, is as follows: DAMVIQNPRYQVTQFGKPVTLSCSQTLNHNVMYWYQQKSSQAPKLLFHYYDKDFNNEADTPDNFQSRRPNTSFCFLDIRSPGLGDTAMYLCATRPRGAGEQYFGPGTRLTVT.

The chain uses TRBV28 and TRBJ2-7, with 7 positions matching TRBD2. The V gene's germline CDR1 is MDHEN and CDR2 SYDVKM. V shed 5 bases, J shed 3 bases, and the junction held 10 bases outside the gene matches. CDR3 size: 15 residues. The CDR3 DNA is TGTGCCAGCAGTGGGGGAGGGGCCCGGGACTACGAGCAGTACTTC. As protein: CASSGGGARDYEQYF.

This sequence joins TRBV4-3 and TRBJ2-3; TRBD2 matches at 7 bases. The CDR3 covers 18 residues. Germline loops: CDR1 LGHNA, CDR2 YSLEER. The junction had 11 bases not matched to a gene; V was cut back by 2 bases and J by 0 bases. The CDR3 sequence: CASSQSGGFVGSTDTQYF. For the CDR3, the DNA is TGCGCCAGCAGCCAATCCGGGGGGTTTGTAGGAAGCACAGATACGCAGTATTTT.

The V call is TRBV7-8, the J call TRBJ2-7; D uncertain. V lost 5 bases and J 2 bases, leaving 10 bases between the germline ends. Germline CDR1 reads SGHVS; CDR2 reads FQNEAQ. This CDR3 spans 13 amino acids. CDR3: CASSGDSPYEQYF. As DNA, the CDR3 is TGTGCCAGCAGCGGGGATTCCCCCTACGAGCAGTACTTC.

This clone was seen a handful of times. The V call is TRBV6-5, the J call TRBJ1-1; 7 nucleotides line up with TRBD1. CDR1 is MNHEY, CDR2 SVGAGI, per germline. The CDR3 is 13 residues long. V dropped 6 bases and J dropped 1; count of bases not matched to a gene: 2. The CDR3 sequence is CASSQGGNTEAFF. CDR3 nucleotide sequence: TGTGCCAGCAGCCAGGGGGGGAACACTGAAGCTTTCTTT.

The CDR3 loop is CAIAGTGDDEQYF. Written as DNA, the CDR3 is TGTGCCATTGCCGGGACAGGGGATGACGAGCAGTACTTC. The gene calls are TRBV10-3 and TRBJ2-7, with 10 bases fitting TRBD1. V was clipped by 9 bases and J by 5 bases; unmatched bases: 7. This CDR3 has 13 amino acids. Germline assignment: CDR1 ENHRY and CDR2 SYGVKD.